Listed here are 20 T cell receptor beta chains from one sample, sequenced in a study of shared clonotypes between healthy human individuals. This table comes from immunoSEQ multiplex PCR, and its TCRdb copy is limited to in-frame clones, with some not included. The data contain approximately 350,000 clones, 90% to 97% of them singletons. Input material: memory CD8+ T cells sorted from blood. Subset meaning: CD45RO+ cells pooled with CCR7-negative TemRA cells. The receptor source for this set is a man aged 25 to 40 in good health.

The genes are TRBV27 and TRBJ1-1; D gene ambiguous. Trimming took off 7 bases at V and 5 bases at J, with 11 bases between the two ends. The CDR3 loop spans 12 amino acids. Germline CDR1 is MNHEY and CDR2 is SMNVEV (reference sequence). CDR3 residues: CASTSHGTEAFF. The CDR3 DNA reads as TGTGCCAGCACATCTCACGGTACTGAAGCTTTCTTT.

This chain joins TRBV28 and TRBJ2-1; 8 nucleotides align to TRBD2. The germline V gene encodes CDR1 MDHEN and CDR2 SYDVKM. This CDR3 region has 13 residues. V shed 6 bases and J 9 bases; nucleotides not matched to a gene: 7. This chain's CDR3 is CASRATGGPEQFF. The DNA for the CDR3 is TGTGCCAGCAGGGCAACGGGAGGGCCTGAGCAGTTCTTC.

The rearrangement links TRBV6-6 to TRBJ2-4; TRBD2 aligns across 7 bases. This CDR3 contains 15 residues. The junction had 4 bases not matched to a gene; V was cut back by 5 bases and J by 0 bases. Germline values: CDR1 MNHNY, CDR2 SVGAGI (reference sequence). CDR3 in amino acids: CASSTSELAKNIQYF. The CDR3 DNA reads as TGTGCCAGCAGTACTAGCGAGCTAGCCAAAAACATTCAGTACTTC.

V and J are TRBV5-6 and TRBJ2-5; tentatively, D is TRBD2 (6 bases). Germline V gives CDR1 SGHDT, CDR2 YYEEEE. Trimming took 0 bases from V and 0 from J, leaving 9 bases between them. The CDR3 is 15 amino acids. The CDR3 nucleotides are TGTGCCAGCAGCTTGGGCGGGATTAACCAAGAGACCCAGTACTTC. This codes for CASSLGGINQETQYF.

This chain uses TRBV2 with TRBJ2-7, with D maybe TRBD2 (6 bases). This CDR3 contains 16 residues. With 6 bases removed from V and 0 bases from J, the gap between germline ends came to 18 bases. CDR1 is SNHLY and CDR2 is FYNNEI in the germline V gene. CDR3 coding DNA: TGTGCCAGCAGGGAGGCCCGGGGGTTAAGCTCCTACGAGCAGTACTTC. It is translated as CASREARGLSSYEQYF.

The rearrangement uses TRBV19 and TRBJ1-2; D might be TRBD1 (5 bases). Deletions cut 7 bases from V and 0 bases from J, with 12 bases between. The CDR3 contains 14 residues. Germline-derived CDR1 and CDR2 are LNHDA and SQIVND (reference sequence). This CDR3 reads CASTLGGTNYGYTF. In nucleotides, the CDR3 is TGTGCCAGTACCTTGGGGGGAACTAACTATGGCTACACCTTC.

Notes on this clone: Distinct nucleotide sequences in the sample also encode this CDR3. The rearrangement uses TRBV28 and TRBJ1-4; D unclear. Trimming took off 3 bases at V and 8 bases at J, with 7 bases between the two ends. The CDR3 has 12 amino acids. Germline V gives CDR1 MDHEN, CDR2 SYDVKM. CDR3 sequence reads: CASSLAGEKLFF. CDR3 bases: TGTGCCAGCAGTTTGGCCGGAGAAAAACTGTTTTTT.

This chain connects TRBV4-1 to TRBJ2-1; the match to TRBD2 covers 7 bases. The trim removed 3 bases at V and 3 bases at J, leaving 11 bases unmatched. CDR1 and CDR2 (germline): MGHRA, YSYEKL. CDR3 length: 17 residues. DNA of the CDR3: TGCGCCAGCAGCCAGAGATCGTTTCCTAGCGGCTACAATGAGCAGTTCTTC. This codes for CASSQRSFPSGYNEQFF.

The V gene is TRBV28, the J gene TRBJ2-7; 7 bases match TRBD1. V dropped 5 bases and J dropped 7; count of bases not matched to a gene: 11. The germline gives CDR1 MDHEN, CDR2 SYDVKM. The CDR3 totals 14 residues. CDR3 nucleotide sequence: TGTGCCAGCAGTGGGGTTCAGGGGGTTAAGGAGCAGTACTTC. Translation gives CASSGVQGVKEQYF.

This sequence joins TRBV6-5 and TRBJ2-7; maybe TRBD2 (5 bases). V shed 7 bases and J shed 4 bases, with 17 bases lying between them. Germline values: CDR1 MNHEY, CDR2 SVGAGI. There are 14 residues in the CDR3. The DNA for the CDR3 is TGTGCCAGCACTCCGCTGGGCAGGACTTACGAGCAGTACTTC. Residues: CASTPLGRTYEQYF.

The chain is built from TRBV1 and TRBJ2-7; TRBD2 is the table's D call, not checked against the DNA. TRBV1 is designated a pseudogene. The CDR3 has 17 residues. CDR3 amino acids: CTSSRILTSGTPYEQYF. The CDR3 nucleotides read TGCACCAGCAGCCGAATCTTGACTAGCGGTACTCCTTACGAGCAGTACTTC.

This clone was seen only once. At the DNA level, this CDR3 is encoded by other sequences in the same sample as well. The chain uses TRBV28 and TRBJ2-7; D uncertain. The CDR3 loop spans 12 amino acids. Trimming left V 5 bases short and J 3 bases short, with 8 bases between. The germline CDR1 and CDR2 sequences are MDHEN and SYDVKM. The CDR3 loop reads CASSSPGYEQYF. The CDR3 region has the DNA TGTGCCAGCAGTAGTCCGGGCTACGAGCAGTACTTC.

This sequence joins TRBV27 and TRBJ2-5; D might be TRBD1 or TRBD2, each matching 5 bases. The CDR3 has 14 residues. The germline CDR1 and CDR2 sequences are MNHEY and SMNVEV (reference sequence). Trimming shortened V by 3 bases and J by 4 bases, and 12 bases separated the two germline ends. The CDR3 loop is CASSFFGAGETQYF. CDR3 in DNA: TGTGCCAGCAGTTTTTTCGGGGCAGGAGAGACCCAGTACTTC.

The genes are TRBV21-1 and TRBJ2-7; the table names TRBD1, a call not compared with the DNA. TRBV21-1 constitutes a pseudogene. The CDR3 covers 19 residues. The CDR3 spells CASSKARRMTGQVSYEQYF. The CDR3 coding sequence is TGTGCCAGCAGCAAAGCCAGACGCATGACCGGACAGGTTTCCTACGAGCAGTACTTC.

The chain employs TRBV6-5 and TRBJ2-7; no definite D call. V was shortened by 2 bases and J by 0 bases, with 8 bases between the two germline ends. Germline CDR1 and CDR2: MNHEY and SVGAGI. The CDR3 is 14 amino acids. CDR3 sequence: CASSYRFSSYEQYF. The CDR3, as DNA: TGTGCCAGCAGTTACCGGTTCAGCTCCTACGAGCAGTACTTC.

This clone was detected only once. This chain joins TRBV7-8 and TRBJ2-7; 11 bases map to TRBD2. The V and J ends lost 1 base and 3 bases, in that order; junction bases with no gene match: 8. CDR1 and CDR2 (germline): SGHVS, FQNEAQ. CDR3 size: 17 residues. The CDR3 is CASSLVTSGRFFYEQYF. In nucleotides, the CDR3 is TGTGCCAGCAGCTTAGTCACTAGCGGGAGATTTTTCTACGAGCAGTACTTC.

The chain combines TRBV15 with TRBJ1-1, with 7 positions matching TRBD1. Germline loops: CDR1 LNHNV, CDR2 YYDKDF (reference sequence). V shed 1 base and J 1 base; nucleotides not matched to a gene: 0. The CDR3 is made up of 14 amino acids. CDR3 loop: CATSRGTGNTEAFF. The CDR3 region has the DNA TGTGCCACCAGCAGAGGGACAGGGAACACTGAAGCTTTCTTT.

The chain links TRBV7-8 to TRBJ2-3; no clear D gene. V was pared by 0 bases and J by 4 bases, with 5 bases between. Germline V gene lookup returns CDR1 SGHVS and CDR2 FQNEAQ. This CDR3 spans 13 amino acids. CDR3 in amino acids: CASSLALADTQYF. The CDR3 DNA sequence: TGTGCCAGCAGCTTAGCTCTAGCAGATACGCAGTATTTT.

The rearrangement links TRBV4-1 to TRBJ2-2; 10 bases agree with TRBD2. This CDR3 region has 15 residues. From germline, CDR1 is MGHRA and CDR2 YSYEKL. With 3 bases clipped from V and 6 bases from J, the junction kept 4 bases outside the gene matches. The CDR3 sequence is CASSQLGLAPGELFF. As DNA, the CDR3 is TGCGCCAGCAGCCAGCTGGGACTAGCGCCCGGGGAGCTGTTTTTT.

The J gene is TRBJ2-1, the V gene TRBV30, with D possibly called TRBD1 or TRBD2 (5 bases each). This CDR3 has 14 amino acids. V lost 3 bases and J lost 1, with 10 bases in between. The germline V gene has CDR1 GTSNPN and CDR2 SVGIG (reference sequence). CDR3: CAWSPRGSYNEQFF. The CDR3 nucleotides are TGTGCCTGGAGCCCGAGGGGTTCCTACAATGAGCAGTTCTTC.